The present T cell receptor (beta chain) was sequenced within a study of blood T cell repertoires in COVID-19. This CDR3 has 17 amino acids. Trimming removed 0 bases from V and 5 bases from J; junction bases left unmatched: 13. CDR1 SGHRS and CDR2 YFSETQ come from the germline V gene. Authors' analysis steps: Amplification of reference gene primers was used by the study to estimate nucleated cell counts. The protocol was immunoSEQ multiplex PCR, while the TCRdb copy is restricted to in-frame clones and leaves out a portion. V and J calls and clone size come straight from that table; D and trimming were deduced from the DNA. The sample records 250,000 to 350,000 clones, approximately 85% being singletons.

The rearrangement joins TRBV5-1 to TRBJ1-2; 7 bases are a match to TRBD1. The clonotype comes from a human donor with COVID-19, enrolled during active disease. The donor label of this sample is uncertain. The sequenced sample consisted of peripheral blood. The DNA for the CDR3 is TGCGCCAGCAGCTTGGGGTCCCAACTAGGGGGCACGTATGGCTACACCTTC. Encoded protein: CASSLGSQLGGTYGYTF. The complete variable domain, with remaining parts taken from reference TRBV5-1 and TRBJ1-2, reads KAGVTQTPRYLIKTRGQQVTLSCSPISGHRSVSWYQQTPGQGLQFLFEYFSETQRNKGNFPGRFSGRQFSNSRSEMNVSTLELGDSALYLCASSLGSQLGGTYGYTFGSGTRLTVV.